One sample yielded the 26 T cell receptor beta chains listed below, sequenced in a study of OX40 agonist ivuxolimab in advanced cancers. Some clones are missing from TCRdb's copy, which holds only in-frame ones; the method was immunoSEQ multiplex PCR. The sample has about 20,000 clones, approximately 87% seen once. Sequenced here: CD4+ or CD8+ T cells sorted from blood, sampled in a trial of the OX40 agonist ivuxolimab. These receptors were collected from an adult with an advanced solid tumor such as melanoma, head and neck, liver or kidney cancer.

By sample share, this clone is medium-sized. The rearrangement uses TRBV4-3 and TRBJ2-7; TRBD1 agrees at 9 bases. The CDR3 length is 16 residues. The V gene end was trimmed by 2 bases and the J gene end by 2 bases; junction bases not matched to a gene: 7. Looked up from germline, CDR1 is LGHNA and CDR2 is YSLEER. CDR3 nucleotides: TGCGCCAGCAGCCAAAGGGCCGGGACAGGGACCTACGAGCAGTACTTC. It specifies CASSQRAGTGTYEQYF.

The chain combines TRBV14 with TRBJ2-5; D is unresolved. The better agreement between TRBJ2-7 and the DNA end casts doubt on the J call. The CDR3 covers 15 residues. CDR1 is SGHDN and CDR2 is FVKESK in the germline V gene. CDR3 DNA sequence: TGTGCCAGCAGCGCCCGACGGTCAAGCTCCTACGAGCAGTACTTC. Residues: CASSARRSSSYEQYF.

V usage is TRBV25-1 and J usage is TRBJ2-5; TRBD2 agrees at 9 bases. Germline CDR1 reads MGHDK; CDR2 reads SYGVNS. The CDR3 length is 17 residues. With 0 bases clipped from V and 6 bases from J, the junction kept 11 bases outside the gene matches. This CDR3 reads CASSEYDGTSIRQTQYF. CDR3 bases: TGTGCCAGCAGTGAATATGATGGGACTAGCATCCGTCAGACCCAGTACTTC. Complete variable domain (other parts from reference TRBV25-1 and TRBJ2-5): EADIYQTPRYLVIGTGKKITLECSQTMGHDKMYWYQQDPGMELHLIHYSYGVNSTEKGDLSSESTVSRIRTEHFPLTLESARPSHTSQYLCASSEYDGTSIRQTQYFGPGTRLLVL.

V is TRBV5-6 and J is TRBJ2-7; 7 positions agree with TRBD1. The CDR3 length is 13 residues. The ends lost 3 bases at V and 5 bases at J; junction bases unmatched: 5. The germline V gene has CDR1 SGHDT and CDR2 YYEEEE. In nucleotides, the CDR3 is TGTGCCAGCAGCTATGACAGGGTCGACGAGCAGTACTTC. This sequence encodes CASSYDRVDEQYF.

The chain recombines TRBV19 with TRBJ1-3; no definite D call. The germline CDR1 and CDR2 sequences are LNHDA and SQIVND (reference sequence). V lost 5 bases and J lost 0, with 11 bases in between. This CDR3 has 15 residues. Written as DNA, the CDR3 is TGTGCCAGTAGTGTCGCTTTATCCTCTGGAAACACCATATATTTT. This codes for CASSVALSSGNTIYF.

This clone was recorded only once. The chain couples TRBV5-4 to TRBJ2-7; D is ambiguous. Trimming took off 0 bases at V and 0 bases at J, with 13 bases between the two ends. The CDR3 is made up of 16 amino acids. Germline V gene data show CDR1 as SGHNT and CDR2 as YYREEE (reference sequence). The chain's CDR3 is CASSLDVGRSSYEQYF. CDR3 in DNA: TGTGCCAGCAGCTTGGACGTAGGACGGAGCTCCTACGAGCAGTACTTC. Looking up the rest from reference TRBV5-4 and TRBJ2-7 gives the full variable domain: ETGVTQSPTHLIKTRGQQVTLRCSSQSGHNTVSWYQQALGQGPQFIFQYYREEENGRGNFPPRFSGLQFPNYSSELNVNALELDDSALYLCASSLDVGRSSYEQYFGPGTRLTVT.

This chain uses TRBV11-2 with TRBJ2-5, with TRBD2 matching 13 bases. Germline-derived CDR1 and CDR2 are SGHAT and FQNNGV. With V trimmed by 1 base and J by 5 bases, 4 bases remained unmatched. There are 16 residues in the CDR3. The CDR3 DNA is TGTGCCAGCAGCTTAGCGGCACTAGCGGGAGGGGAGACCCAGTACTTC. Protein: CASSLAALAGGETQYF. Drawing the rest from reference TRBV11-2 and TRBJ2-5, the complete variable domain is EAGVAQSPRYKIIEKRQSVAFWCNPISGHATLYWYQQILGQGPKLLIQFQNNGVVDDSQLPKDRFSAERLKGVDSTLKIQPAKLEDSAVYLCASSLAALAGGETQYFGPGTRLLVL.

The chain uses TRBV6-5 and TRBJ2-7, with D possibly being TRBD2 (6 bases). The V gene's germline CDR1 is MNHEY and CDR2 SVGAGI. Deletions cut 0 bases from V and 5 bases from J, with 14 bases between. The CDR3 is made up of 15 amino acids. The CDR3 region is CASSYSYGSRDEQYF. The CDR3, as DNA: TGTGCCAGCAGTTACTCGTACGGGAGTCGAGACGAGCAGTACTTC.

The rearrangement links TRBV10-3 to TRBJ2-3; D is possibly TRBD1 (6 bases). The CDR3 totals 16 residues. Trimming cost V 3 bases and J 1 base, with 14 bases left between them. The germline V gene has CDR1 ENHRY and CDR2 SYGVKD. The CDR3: CAISDQAGVGTDTQYF. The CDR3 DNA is TGTGCCATCAGTGACCAAGCAGGGGTTGGCACAGATACGCAGTATTTT.

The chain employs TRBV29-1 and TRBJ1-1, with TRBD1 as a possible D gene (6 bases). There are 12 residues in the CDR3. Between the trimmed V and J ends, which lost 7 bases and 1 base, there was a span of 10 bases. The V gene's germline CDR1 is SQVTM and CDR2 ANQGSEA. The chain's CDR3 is CSGSRGNTEAFF. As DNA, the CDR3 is TGCAGCGGATCCAGGGGGAACACTGAAGCTTTCTTT.

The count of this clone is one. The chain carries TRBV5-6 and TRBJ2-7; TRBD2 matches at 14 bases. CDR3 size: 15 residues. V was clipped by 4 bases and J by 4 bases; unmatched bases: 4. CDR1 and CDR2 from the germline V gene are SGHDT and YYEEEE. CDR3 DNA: TGTGCCAGCAGCCGGGGACTAGCGGGAGCTTACGAGCAGTACTTC. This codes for CASSRGLAGAYEQYF.

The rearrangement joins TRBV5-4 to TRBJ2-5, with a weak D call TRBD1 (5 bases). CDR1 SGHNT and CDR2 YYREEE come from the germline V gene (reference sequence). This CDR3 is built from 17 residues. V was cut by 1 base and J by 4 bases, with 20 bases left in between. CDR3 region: CASSLPWVQGRSETQYF. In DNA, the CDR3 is TGTGCCAGCAGCTTGCCTTGGGTGCAGGGTCGATCAGAGACCCAGTACTTC.

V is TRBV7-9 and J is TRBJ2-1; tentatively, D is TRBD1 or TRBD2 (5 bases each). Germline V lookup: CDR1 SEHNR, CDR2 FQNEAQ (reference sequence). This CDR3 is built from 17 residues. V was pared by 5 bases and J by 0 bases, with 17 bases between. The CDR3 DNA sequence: TGTGCCAGCAGCCCTCCGGTCTTCGGGGCCTCCTACAATGAGCAGTTCTTC. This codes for CASSPPVFGASYNEQFF.

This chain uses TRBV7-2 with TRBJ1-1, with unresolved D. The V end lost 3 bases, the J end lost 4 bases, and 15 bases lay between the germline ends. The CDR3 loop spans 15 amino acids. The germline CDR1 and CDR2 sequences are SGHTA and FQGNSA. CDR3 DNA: TGTGCCAGCAGCTTGTTTATGGGGTTGGGCACTGAAGCTTTCTTT. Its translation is CASSLFMGLGTEAFF.

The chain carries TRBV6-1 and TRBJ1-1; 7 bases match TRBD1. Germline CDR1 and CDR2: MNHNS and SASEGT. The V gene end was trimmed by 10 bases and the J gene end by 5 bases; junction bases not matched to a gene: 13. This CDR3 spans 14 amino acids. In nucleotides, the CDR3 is TGTGCCACCTACCGTCAGGGGGTGGGTACTGAAGCTTTCTTT. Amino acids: CATYRQGVGTEAFF.

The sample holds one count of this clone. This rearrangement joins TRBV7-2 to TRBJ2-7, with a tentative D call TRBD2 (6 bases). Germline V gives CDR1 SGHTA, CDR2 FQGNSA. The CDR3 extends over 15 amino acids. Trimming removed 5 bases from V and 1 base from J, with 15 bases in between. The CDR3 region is CASSLSGTASYEQYF. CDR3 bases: TGTGCCAGCAGCCTATCCGGGACTGCATCCTACGAGCAGTACTTC.

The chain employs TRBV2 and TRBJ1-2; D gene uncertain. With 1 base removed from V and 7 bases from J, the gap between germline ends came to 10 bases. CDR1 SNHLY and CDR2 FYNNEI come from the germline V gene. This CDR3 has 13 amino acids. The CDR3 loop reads CASSEVPVSGYTF. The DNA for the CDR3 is TGTGCCAGCAGTGAAGTCCCGGTATCTGGCTACACCTTC.

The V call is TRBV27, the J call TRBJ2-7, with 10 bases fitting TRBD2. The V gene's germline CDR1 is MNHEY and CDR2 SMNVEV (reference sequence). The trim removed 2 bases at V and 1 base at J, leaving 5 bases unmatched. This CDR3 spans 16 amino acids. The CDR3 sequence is CASSLASGSPSYEQYF. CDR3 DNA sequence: TGTGCCAGCAGTTTAGCTAGCGGGAGCCCATCCTACGAGCAGTACTTC.

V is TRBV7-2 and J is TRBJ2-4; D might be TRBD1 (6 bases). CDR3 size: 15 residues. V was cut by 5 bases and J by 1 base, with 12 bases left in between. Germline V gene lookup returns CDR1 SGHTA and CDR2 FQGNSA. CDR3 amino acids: CASSPRTVAKNIQYF. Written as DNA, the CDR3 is TGTGCCAGCAGCCCAAGGACAGTGGCCAAAAACATTCAGTACTTC.

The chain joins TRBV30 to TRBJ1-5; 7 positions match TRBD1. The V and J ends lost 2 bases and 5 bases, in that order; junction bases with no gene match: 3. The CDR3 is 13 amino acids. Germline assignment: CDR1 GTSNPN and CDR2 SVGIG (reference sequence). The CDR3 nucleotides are TGTGCCTGGAGTAAGCAGGGGGATCAGCCCCAGCATTTT. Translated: CAWSKQGDQPQHF.

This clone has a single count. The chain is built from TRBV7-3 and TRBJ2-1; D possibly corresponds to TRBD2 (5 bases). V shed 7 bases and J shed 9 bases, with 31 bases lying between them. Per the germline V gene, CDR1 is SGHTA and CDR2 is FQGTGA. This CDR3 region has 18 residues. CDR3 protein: CASNQIVRAEVAIGEQFF. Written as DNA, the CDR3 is TGTGCCAGCAACCAGATCGTCCGAGCGGAGGTGGCCATTGGTGAGCAGTTCTTC.

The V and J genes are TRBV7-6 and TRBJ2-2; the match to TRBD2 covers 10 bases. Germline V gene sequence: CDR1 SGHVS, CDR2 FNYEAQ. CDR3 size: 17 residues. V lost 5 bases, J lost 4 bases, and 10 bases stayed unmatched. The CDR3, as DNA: TGTGCCAGCAGCCACGACCTAGCGGGAGAGTTCACCGGGGAGCTGTTTTTT. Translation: CASSHDLAGEFTGELFF.

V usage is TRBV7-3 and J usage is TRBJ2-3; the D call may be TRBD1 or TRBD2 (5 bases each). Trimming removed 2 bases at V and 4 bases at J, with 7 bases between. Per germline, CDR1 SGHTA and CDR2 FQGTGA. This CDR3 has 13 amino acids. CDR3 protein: CASSLGGPDTQYF. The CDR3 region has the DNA TGTGCCAGCAGCTTAGGGGGACCAGATACGCAGTATTTT.

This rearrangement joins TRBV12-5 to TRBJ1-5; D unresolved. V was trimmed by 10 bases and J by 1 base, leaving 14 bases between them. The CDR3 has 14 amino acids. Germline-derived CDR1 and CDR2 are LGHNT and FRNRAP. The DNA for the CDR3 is TGTGCTACTAGGATCGGAACGAGCAATCAGCCCCAGCATTTT. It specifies CATRIGTSNQPQHF.

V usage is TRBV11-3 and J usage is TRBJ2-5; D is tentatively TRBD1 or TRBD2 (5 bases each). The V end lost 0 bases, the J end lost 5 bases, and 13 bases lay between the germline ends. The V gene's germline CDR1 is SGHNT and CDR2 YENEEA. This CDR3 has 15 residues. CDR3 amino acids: CASSLDGSEGETQYF. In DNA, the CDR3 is TGTGCCAGCAGCTTAGACGGCTCTGAGGGGGAGACCCAGTACTTC.

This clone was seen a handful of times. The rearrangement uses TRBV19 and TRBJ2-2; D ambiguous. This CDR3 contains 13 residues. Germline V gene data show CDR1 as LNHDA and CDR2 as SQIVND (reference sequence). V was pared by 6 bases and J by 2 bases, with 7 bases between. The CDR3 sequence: CASRVTNTGELFF. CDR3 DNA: TGTGCCAGTAGGGTGACAAACACCGGGGAGCTGTTTTTT.